This T cell receptor beta chain comes out of a study of blood T cell repertoires in COVID-19. About the research overall: Sources were T cells, B-cell-depleted T cells, or PBMCs; the material itself was cDNA or gDNA.

The CDR3 has 12 amino acids. Between the trimmed V and J ends, which lost 4 bases and 6 bases, there was a span of 9 bases. Germline V gives CDR1 SGHDN, CDR2 FVKESK. The assay was immunoSEQ multiplex PCR, and TCRdb's table has in-frame clones only and misses some. The sample yields under 200,000 clones, approximately 91% seen once. The sequence came from a man in his late teens or twenties with acute or convalescent COVID-19. The sequencing input was peripheral blood. The chain uses TRBV14 and TRBJ1-1; D unresolved. The CDR3 DNA reads as TGTGCCAGCAGCCTTTTTCCGGCTGAAGCTTTCTTT. It is translated as CASSLFPAEAFF.